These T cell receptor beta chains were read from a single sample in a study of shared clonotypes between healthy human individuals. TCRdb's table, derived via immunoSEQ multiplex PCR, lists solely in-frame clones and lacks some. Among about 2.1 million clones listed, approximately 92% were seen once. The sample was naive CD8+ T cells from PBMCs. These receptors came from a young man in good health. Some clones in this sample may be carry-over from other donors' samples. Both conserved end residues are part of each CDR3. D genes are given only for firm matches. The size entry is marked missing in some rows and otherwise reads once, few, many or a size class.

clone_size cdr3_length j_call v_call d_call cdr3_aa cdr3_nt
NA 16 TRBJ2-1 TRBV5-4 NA CASSGGYEGMGNEQFF TGTGCCAGCAGCGGGGGATACGAGGGGATGGGCAATGAGCAGTTCTTC
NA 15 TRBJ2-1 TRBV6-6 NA CASSYYREPYNEQFF TGTGCCAGCAGTTACTACAGGGAGCCCTACAATGAGCAGTTCTTC
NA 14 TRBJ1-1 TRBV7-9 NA CASSLGEGNTEAFF TGTGCCAGCAGCTTGGGAGAAGGGAACACTGAAGCTTTCTTT
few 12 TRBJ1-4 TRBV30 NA CAWSEGDEKLFF TGTGCCTGGAGTGAGGGGGATGAAAAACTGTTTTTT
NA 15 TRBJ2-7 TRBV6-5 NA CASSFRVGGTYEQYF TGTGCCAGCAGTTTCAGGGTGGGTGGGACCTACGAGCAGTACTTC
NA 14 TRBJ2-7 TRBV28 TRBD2 CASRGTSGFYEQYF TGTGCCAGCAGAGGGACTAGCGGATTTTACGAGCAGTACTTC
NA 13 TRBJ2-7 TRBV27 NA CASSLSRTYEQYF TGTGCCAGCAGTTTATCCAGGACCTACGAGCAGTACTTC
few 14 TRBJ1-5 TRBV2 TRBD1 CASKRTGEHQPQHF TGTGCCAGCAAGCGGACAGGGGAGCATCAGCCCCAGCATTTT
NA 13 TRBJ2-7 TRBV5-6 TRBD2 CASSAGVTYEQYF TGTGCCAGTTCAGCGGGAGTCACGTACGAGCAGTACTTC
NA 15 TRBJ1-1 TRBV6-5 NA CASSYAGSTNTEAFF TGTGCCAGCAGTTACGCCGGCTCGACGAACACTGAAGCTTTCTTT
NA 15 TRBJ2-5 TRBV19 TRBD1 CATTPGQGTGETQYF TGTGCCACCACCCCGGGACAGGGGACCGGGGAGACCCAGTACTTC
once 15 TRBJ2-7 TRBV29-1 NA CSVGTPGTSTYEQYF TGCAGCGTTGGGACCCCAGGGACTTCCACCTACGAGCAGTACTTC
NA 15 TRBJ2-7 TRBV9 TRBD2 CASSVAGTSVYEQYF TGTGCCAGCAGCGTAGCTGGGACTAGCGTCTACGAGCAGTACTTC
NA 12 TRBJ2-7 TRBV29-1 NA CSVVTGTYEQYF TGCAGCGTTGTTACAGGGACCTACGAGCAGTACTTC
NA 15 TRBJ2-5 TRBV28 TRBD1 CASSLFGTGKETQYF TGTGCCAGCAGTTTATTTGGGACAGGGAAAGAGACCCAGTACTTC
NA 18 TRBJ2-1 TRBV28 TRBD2 CASSPGTSPLSSYNEQFF TGTGCCAGCAGTCCCGGGACTAGCCCTTTAAGCTCCTACAATGAGCAGTTCTTC
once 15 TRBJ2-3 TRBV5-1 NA CASRVLARGTDTQYF TGCGCCAGCAGAGTGCTAGCTCGTGGCACAGATACGCAGTATTTT
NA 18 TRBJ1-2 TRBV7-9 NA CASSLFPEGRTGDYGYTF TGTGCCAGCAGCTTATTTCCGGAGGGGAGGACGGGGGACTATGGCTACACCTTC
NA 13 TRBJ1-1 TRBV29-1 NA CSVVTGSNTEAFF TGCAGCGTTGTAACAGGGTCGAACACTGAAGCTTTCTTT
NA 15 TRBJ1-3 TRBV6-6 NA CASSYFPESRNTIYF TGTGCCAGCAGTTACTTCCCGGAGTCGAGAAACACCATATATTTT
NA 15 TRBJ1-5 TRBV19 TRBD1 CASTIDREGNQPQHF TGTGCCAGTACCATCGACAGGGAGGGCAATCAGCCCCAGCATTTT
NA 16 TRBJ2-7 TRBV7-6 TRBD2 CASSSTRGGSSYEQYF TGTGCCAGCAGCTCTACCCGCGGGGGTAGCTCCTACGAGCAGTACTTC
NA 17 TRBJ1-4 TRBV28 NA CASSLSLNSATNEKLFF TGTGCCAGCAGTTTATCTTTGAATTCTGCAACTAATGAAAAACTGTTTTTT
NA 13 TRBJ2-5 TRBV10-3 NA CAISDEHQETQYF TGTGCCATCAGTGACGAACACCAAGAGACCCAGTACTTC
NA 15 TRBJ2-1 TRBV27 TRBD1 CASSSPGQSTNEQFF TGTGCCAGCAGTTCCCCGGGACAGAGTACTAATGAGCAGTTCTTC
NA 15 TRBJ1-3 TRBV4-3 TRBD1 CASSLYRGSGNTIYF TGCGCCAGCAGCCTTTACAGGGGTTCTGGAAACACCATATATTTT
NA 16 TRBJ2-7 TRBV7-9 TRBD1 CASSSRDGTVSYEQYF TGTGCCAGCAGCTCACGAGATGGGACAGTCTCCTACGAGCAGTACTTC
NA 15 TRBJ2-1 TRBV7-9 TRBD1 CASSSIPGQGVEQFF TGTGCCAGCAGCTCCATCCCGGGACAGGGCGTTGAGCAGTTCTTC
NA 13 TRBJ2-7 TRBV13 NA CASSSIRAYEQYF TGTGCCAGCAGCTCTATCCGTGCCTACGAGCAGTACTTC
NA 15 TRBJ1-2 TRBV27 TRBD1 CASSRFGQGGDGYTF TGTGCCAGCAGTCGTTTCGGACAGGGCGGGGATGGCTACACCTTC
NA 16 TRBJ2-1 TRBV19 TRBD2 CASSISLAGWVNEQFF TGTGCCAGTAGTATTAGCCTAGCGGGATGGGTAAATGAGCAGTTCTTC
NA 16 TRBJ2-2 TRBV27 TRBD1 CASRHVGGDLPGELFF TGTGCCAGCAGGCATGTAGGGGGCGACTTACCCGGGGAGCTGTTTTTT
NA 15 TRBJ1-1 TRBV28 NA CASSFRAGLNTEAFF TGTGCCAGCAGTTTTAGGGCAGGGCTGAACACTGAAGCTTTCTTT
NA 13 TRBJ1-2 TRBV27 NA CASSYDNNYGYTF TGTGCCAGCAGTTATGACAATAACTATGGCTACACCTTC
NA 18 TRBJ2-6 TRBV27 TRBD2 CASGWLAGGRSGANVLTF TGTGCCAGCGGGTGGCTAGCGGGAGGACGCTCTGGGGCCAACGTCCTGACTTTC
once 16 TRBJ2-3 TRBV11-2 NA CASRKKVRPSTDTQYF TGTGCCAGCAGGAAGAAGGTCCGCCCTAGCACAGATACGCAGTATTTT